The 13 T cell receptor beta chains below were found in one sample sequenced in a study of beta chain features in type 1 diabetes. The investigators reverse transcribed all of the isolated RNA, so they sequenced expressed TCRB transcripts. Clones were sequenced by immunoSEQ multiplex PCR, and TCRdb holds only the in-frame ones, with some missing. The sample shows 130,000 to 150,000 clones, about 51% of them seen only once. Material: Tregs from blood. The receptors come from a man in his late teens or twenties in good health.

The chain is built from TRBV7-2 and TRBJ1-1; 7 positions match TRBD1. Trimming at V came to 3 bases and at J to 4 bases, leaving 8 bases not matched to a gene. CDR1 and CDR2 from the germline V gene are SGHTA and FQGNSA. CDR3 length equals 15 residues. In DNA, the CDR3 is TGTGCCAGCAGCTTTGTACCGGGACAGAGCACTGAAGCTTTCTTT. Encoded protein: CASSFVPGQSTEAFF. Looking up the rest from reference TRBV7-2 and TRBJ1-1 gives the full variable domain: GAGVSQSPSNKVTEKGKDVELRCDPISGHTALYWYRQSLGQGLEFLIYFQGNSAPDKSGLPSDRFSAERTGGSVSTLTIQRTQQEDSAVYLCASSFVPGQSTEAFFGQGTRLTVV.

This clone was detected a few times. The genes are TRBV7-8 and TRBJ2-3; 7 bases are shared with TRBD1. The V and J ends lost 5 bases and 7 bases, in that order; junction bases with no gene match: 9. Germline CDR1 is SGHVS and CDR2 is FQNEAQ. CDR3 size: 14 residues. The CDR3 nucleotides are TGTGCCAGCAGCATATGGGACAGACAAAATACGCAGTATTTT. As protein: CASSIWDRQNTQYF.

The table lists this clone with a few counts. This sequence joins TRBV30 and TRBJ1-4, with unresolved D. Germline loops: CDR1 GTSNPN, CDR2 SVGIG (reference sequence). V was shortened by 3 bases and J by 6 bases, with 17 bases between the two germline ends. This CDR3 contains 15 residues. The CDR3 reads CAWRRPAVLHEKLFF. CDR3 sequence (DNA): TGTGCCTGGAGAAGACCAGCGGTACTTCATGAAAAACTGTTTTTT.

This sequence joins TRBV23-1 and TRBJ1-4; D remains ambiguous. TRBV23-1 is marked as an open reading frame, function uncertain. V was shortened by 2 bases and J by 8 bases, with 15 bases between the two germline ends. This CDR3 is 15 amino acids long. This CDR3 is CASSQGFQIGEKLFF. For the CDR3, the DNA is TGCGCCAGCAGTCAAGGGTTCCAGATCGGGGAAAAACTGTTTTTT.

This clone was counted between two and nine times. The chain joins TRBV23-1 to TRBJ2-1; 10 bases are shared with TRBD2. TRBV23-1 is identified as an open reading frame with a role that is uncertain. With 3 bases clipped from V and 6 bases from J, the junction kept 14 bases outside the gene matches. The CDR3 sequence is 18 residues long. DNA of the CDR3: TGCGCCAGCAGTCAGTACCCCCTGTCACTAGCGGGGTTCAATGAGCAGTTCTTC. It is translated as CASSQYPLSLAGFNEQFF.

On this clone: Other DNA sequences of this sample code for an identical CDR3. The chain carries TRBV27 and TRBJ2-1; tentative D call: TRBD1 (6 bases). CDR3 length: 13 amino acids. Germline CDR1 reads MNHEY; CDR2 reads SMNVEV (reference sequence). V was trimmed by 6 bases and J by 4 bases, leaving 10 bases between them. DNA for the CDR3: TGTGCCAGCAGACAGGGTCTTTACAATGAGCAGTTCTTC. Translation: CASRQGLYNEQFF.

The rearrangement links TRBV5-4 to TRBJ2-2, with 15 bases that match TRBD2. The CDR3 has 17 residues. Germline-derived CDR1 and CDR2 are SGHNT and YYREEE (reference sequence). Trimming removed 5 bases from V and 7 bases from J; junction bases left unmatched: 9. The CDR3 DNA sequence: TGTGCCAGCAGGAGGACTAGCGGGAGGGCCGTCGGCGGGGAGCTGTTTTTT. Amino acid sequence: CASRRTSGRAVGGELFF.

The chain uses TRBV29-1 and TRBJ2-7, with a weak D call TRBD2 (5 bases). This CDR3 spans 11 amino acids. With 6 bases removed from V and 5 bases from J, the gap between germline ends came to 11 bases. Per the germline V gene, CDR1 is SQVTM and CDR2 is ANQGSEA. Here the CDR3 reads CSVRAINEQYF. The CDR3 DNA is TGCAGCGTGAGGGCCATAAACGAGCAGTACTTC.

The genes are TRBV7-9 and TRBJ2-3; a weak D match, TRBD2 (5 bases). V was clipped by 5 bases and J by 2 bases, with 14 bases between them. CDR3 length equals 15 residues. CDR1 and CDR2 from the germline V gene are SEHNR and FQNEAQ (reference sequence). The CDR3 here is CASSVTGVLTDTQYF. CDR3 nucleotide sequence: TGTGCCAGCAGCGTAACCGGGGTACTCACAGATACGCAGTATTTT.

The rearrangement links TRBV30 to TRBJ1-2; 7 bases match TRBD1. With V trimmed by 4 bases and J by 5 bases, 13 bases remained unmatched. This CDR3 is 15 amino acids long. The germline V gene encodes CDR1 GTSNPN and CDR2 SVGIG (reference sequence). The CDR3, as DNA: TGTGCCTGGATAAGGTCTCGACAGGGTGTATATGGCTACACCTTC. It is translated as CAWIRSRQGVYGYTF.

This chain joins TRBV9 and TRBJ1-4; TRBD1 agrees at 10 bases. V lost 0 bases to trimming and J lost 8 bases; unmatched junction nucleotides: 4. CDR1 and CDR2 (germline): SGDLS, YYNGEE. The CDR3 runs 15 residues. The CDR3 coding sequence is TGTGCCAGCAGCGTAGCGGGACAGGGGACGGAAAAACTGTTTTTT. This codes for CASSVAGQGTEKLFF.

This chain joins TRBV10-3 and TRBJ2-6; 9 bases match TRBD2. CDR1 and CDR2 (germline): ENHRY, SYGVKD. Losses at the gene ends were 0 bases for V and 0 bases for J; bases not matched to a gene: 9. CDR3 length: 20 amino acids. The CDR3 loop is CAISESRTSVLSSGANVLTF. Written as DNA, the CDR3 is TGTGCCATCAGTGAGTCTCGGACTAGCGTTCTTAGCTCTGGGGCCAACGTCCTGACTTTC.

The rearrangement joins TRBV5-1 to TRBJ1-2; D is uncertain. Germline CDR1 reads SGHRS; CDR2 reads YFSETQ. The V gene lost 6 bases and the J gene lost 7 bases, with 28 bases spanning the gap. This CDR3 comprises 17 residues. The CDR3 here is CASTDPDPRRGQPGYTF. The CDR3 DNA reads TGCGCCAGCACCGACCCGGATCCACGGAGAGGCCAACCTGGCTACACCTTC.